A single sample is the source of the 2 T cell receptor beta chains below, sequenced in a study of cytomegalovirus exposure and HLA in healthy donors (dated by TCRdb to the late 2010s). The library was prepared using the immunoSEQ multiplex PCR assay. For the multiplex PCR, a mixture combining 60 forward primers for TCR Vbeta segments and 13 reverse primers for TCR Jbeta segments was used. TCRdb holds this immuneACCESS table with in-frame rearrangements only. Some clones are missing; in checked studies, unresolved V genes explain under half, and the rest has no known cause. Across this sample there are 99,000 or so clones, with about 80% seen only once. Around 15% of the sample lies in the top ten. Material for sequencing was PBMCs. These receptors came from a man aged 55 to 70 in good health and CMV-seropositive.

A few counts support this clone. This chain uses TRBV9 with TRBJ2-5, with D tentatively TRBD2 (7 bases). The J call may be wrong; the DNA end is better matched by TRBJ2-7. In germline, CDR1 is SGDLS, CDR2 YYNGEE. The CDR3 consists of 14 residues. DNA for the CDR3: TGTGCCAGCAGCGTGGGGGGGGCCCCTAACGAGCAGTACTTC. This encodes CASSVGGAPNEQYF.

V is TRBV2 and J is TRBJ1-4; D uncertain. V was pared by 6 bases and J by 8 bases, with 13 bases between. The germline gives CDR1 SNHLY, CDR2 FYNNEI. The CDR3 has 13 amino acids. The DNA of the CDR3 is TGTGCCAGCAGAGCACCCGGAGGCGAAAAACTGTTTTTT. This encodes CASRAPGGEKLFF. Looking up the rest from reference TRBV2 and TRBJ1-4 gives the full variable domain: EPEVTQTPSHQVTQMGQEVILRCVPISNHLYFYWYRQILGQKVEFLVSFYNNEISEKSEIFDDQFSVERPDGSNFTLKIRSTKLEDSAMYFCASRAPGGEKLFFGSGTQLSVL.